The clone carrying this T cell receptor beta chain was seen only once. The source of the sample is a study of blood T cell repertoires in COVID-19. Study information: The United States, Italy and Spain were the sources of the acute and convalescent COVID-19 samples.

Germline CDR1 reads SNHLY; CDR2 reads FYNNEI. The CDR3 covers 14 residues. V gave up 3 bases and J gave up 8 bases, with 13 bases separating them. Here immunoSEQ multiplex PCR was the method, and the copy in TCRdb shows in-frame clones only, minus some. The data show hundreds of thousands of clones, 85% to 90% seen once. Source material: peripheral blood. The rearrangement uses TRBV2 and TRBJ1-4; the D gene is possibly TRBD1 (5 bases). The source is a woman aged 25-40 years with COVID-19, enrolled during active disease. CDR3 in amino acids: CASSEQGSGEKLFF. CDR3 DNA sequence: TGTGCCAGCAGTGAGCAGGGAAGTGGCGAAAAACTGTTTTTT.